This T cell receptor (beta chain) appears in the sequencing data of a study of T cell responses to AZD1222 COVID-19 vaccine. Study-wide background: Second-dose timings of about 4 or about 12 weeks were pooled.

Comment on this clone: The antigen is unknown.

Regarding the study as a whole: Spike-wide vaccine-associated CD4 TCRs dominated at 160-218 and 743-854. Unmutated regions of variants are reportedly targeted by nearly half of spike-specific TCRs. Possibly, clonal diversity was underestimated; donors were largely white British and included more females.

This CDR3 is built from 13 residues. The germline V gene encodes CDR1 SGHRS and CDR2 YFSETQ. Trimming took off 5 bases at V and 5 bases at J, with 13 bases between the two ends. The assay was immunoSEQ multiplex PCR, and TCRdb's table has in-frame clones only and misses some. The table lists some 160,000 clones, around 92% of them singletons, with approximately 0.97% in the top ten. The input for sequencing was peripheral blood, taken on day 0 of AZD1222 vaccination. This sequence originates from an adult in good health. The chain has TRBV5-1 and TRBJ1-1, with D maybe TRBD1 (5 bases). The CDR3 DNA reads TGCGCCAGCAGTACCAGGGCGGCGACTGAAGCTTTCTTT. It yields the protein CASSTRAATEAFF. Based on the CDR3 plus reference TRBV5-1 and TRBJ1-1, the full variable domain is KAGVTQTPRYLIKTRGQQVTLSCSPISGHRSVSWYQQTPGQGLQFLFEYFSETQRNKGNFPGRFSGRQFSNSRSEMNVSTLELGDSALYLCASSTRAATEAFFGQGTRLTVV.